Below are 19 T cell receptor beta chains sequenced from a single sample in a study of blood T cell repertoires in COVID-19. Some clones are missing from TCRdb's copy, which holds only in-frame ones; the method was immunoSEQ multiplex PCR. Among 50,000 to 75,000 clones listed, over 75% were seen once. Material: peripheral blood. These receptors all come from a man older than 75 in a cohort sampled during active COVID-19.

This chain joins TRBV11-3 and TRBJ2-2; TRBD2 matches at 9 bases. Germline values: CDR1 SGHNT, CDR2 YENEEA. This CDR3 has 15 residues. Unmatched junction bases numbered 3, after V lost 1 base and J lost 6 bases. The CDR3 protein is CASSLGGGRAGELFF. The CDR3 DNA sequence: TGTGCCAGCAGCTTAGGAGGCGGGAGGGCCGGGGAGCTGTTTTTT.

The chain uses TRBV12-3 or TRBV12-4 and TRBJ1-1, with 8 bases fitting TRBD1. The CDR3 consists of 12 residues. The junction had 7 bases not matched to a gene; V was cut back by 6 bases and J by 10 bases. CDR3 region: CASSPDRGAAFF. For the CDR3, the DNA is TGTGCCAGCAGCCCCGACAGGGGAGCAGCTTTCTTT.

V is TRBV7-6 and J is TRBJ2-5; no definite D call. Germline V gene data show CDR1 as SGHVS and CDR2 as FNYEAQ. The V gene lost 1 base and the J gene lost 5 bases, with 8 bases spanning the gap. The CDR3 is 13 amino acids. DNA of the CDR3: TGTGCCAGCAGCTTAGGAGCGAGGGAGACCCAGTACTTC. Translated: CASSLGARETQYF.

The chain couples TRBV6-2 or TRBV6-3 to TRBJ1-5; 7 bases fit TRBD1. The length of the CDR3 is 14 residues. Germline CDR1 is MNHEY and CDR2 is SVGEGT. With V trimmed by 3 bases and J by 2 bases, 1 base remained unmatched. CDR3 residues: CASSYTGGNQPQHF. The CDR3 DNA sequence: TGTGCCAGCAGTTATACAGGGGGCAATCAGCCCCAGCATTTT.

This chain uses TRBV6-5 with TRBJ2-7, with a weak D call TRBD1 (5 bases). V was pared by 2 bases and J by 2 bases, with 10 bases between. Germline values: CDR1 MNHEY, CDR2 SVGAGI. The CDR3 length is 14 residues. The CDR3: CASSYRGSAYEQYF. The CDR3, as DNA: TGTGCCAGCAGTTACAGGGGATCGGCCTACGAGCAGTACTTC.

The CDR3 protein is CASSQFQGAGGNTIYF. DNA of the CDR3: TGCGCCAGCAGCCAATTTCAGGGGGCGGGAGGAAACACCATATATTTT. This chain uses TRBV4-1 with TRBJ1-3; 8 bases align to TRBD1. The V gene's germline CDR1 is MGHRA and CDR2 YSYEKL. The CDR3 consists of 16 residues. V gave up 2 bases and J gave up 4 bases; unmatched junction bases: 7.

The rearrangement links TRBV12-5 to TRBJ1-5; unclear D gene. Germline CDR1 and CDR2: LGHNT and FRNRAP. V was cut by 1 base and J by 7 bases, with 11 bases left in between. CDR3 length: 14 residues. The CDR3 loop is CASGLELGRQPQHF. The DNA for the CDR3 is TGTGCTAGTGGTTTGGAATTGGGGAGGCAGCCCCAGCATTTT.

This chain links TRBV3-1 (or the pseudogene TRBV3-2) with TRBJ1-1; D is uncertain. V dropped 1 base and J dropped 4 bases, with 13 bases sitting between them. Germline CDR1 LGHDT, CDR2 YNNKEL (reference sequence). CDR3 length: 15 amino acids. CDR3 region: CASSQVRVLGTEAFF. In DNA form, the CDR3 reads TGTGCCAGCAGCCAAGTGAGGGTTCTCGGCACTGAAGCTTTCTTT.

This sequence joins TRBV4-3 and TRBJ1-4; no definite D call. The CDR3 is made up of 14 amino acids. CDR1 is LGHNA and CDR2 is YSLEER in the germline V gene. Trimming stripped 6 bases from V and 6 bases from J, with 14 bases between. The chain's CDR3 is CASRAGPSYEKLFF. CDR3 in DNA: TGCGCCAGCAGAGCGGGCCCCTCATATGAAAAACTGTTTTTT.

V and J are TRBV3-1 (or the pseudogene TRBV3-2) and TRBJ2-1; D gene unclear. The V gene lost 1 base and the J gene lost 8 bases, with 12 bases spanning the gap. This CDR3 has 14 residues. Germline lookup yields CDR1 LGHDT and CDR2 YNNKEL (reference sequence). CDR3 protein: CASSQGGGFDEQFF. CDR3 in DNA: TGTGCCAGCAGCCAAGGAGGCGGATTCGATGAGCAGTTCTTC.

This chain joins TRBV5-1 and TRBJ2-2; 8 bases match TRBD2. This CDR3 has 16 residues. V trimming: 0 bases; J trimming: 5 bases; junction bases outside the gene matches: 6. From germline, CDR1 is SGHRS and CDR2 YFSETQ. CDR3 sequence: CASSLAPSGSTGELFF. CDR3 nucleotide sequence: TGCGCCAGCAGCTTGGCGCCCAGCGGGAGTACCGGGGAGCTGTTTTTT.

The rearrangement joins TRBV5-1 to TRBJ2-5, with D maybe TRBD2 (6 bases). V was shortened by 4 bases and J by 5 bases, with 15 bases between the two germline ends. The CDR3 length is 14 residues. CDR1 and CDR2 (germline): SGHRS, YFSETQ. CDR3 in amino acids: CASSQSGGEETQYF. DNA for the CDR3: TGCGCCAGCAGCCAGAGTGGCGGGGAGGAGACCCAGTACTTC.

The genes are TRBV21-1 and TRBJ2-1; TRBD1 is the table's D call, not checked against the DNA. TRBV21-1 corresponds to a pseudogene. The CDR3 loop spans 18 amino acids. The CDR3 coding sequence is TGTGCCAGCAGCAAAGCGCTGGGGCAGACCAGCTCCTACAATGAGCAGTTCTTC. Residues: CASSKALGQTSSYNEQFF.

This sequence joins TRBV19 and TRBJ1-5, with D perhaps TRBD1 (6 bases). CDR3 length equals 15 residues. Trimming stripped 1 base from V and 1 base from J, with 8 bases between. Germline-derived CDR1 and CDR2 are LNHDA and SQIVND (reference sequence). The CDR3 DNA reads TGTGCCAGTAGTATAGTCGGACAGAGCAATCAGCCCCAGCATTTT. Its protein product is CASSIVGQSNQPQHF.

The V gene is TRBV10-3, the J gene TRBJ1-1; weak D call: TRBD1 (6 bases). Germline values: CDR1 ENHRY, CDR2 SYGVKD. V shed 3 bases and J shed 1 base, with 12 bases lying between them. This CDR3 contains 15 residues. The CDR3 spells CAISDSGQTNTEAFF. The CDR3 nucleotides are TGTGCCATCAGTGATTCCGGACAGACGAACACTGAAGCTTTCTTT.

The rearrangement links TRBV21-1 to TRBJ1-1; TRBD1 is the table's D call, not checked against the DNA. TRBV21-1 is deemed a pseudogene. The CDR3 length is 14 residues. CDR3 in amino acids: CASTRQGVITEAFF. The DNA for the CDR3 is TGTGCCAGCACAAGACAGGGAGTTATCACTGAAGCTTTCTTT.

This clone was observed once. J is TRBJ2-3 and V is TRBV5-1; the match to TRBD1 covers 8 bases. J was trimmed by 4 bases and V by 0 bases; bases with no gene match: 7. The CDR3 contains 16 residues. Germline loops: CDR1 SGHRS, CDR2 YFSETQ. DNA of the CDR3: TGCGCCAGCAGCTTGGAGGCAGGGGGCGGCGCAGATACGCAGTATTTT. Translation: CASSLEAGGGADTQYF.

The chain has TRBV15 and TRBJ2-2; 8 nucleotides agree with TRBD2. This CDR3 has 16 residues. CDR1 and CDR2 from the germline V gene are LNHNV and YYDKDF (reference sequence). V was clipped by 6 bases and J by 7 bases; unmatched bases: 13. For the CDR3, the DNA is TGTGCCACCAGAATTTGGGACGGGAGGGCCGACGGGGAGCTGTTTTTT. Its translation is CATRIWDGRADGELFF.

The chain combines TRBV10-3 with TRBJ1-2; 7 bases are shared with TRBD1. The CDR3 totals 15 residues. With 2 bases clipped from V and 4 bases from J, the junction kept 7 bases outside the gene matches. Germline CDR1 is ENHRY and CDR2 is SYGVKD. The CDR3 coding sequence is TGTGCCATCAGTGAGGACAGGGAGCCTATCTATGGCTACACCTTC. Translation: CAISEDREPIYGYTF.